This TCR beta chain derives from a study of T cell responses to AZD1222 COVID-19 vaccine. Study context: Pooling of second doses given at about 4 or about 12 weeks was done.

The table came from immunoSEQ multiplex PCR; TCRdb's copy has only in-frame clones and leaves some out. The profile shows around 97,000 clones, less than 95% of them singletons. Notes on this clone: Its specificity is not known.

Findings of the study overall: Most donors were white British and more were female, and clonal diversity was possibly underestimated. Targets within unmutated variant regions were reportedly found for nearly half of spike-specific TCRs.

The V and J ends lost 2 bases and 3 bases respectively, with 8 bases between them. The germline CDR1 and CDR2 sequences are LGHDT and YNNKEL (reference sequence). The CDR3 has 13 residues. The chain couples TRBV3-1 (or the pseudogene TRBV3-2) to TRBJ2-7; D gene uncertain. The sample here was peripheral blood, taken on day 0 of AZD1222 vaccination. This clonotype was sampled from an adult in good health. This chain's CDR3 is CASSQKANYEQYF. The CDR3 DNA reads TGTGCCAGCAGCCAAAAGGCAAACTACGAGCAGTACTTC.